This paragraph reports one T cell receptor (beta chain). TCRdb itself ran the RT-PCR reads through MiXCR, one entry per CDR3 protein. Of about 700,000 distinct CDR3 sequences in the sample, over 12% were seen once. This CDR3 comprises 13 residues. V gave up 1 base and J gave up 6 bases, with 10 bases separating them. Germline values: CDR1 PRHDT, CDR2 FYEKMQ (reference sequence). This sequence joins TRBV13 and TRBJ2-7, with D maybe TRBD2 (5 bases). Sequencing was done on a sample of memory CD4+ T cells from blood. The clonotype originates from a female donor in good health, serving as a healthy control. DNA of the CDR3: TGTGCCAGCAGCTTAGATATCCGGGGCGAGCAGTACTTC. Translating gives CASSLDIRGEQYF.